One and the same sample provided the 23 T cell receptor beta chains below, sequenced in a study of T cells in localized non-small cell lung cancer. The method was immunoSEQ multiplex PCR; TCRdb's version includes in-frame clones alone and lacks a portion of them. The sample carries tens of thousands of clones, 84% recorded once. The sample here was peripheral blood, taken before any cancer treatment. All receptors derive from a man between 40 and 70 years old with stage I lung adenocarcinoma.

The CDR3 protein is CASSKEYNSPLHF. As DNA, the CDR3 is TGTGCCAGCAGTAAAGAATATAATTCACCCCTCCACTTT. V usage is TRBV6-6 and J usage is TRBJ1-6; D is uncertain. The CDR3 contains 13 residues. The V end was cut by 5 bases, the J end by 4 bases, with 6 bases between. Looked up from germline, CDR1 is MNHNY and CDR2 is SVGAGI (reference sequence).

V is TRBV7-9 and J is TRBJ1-3, with D possibly being TRBD1 (5 bases). Germline V gene sequence: CDR1 SEHNR, CDR2 FQNEAQ (reference sequence). The CDR3 totals 15 residues. V was trimmed by 7 bases and J by 0 bases, leaving 13 bases between them. CDR3 region: CASTPQGNSGNTIYF. In DNA form, the CDR3 reads TGTGCCAGCACCCCCCAGGGCAACTCTGGAAACACCATATATTTT. The complete variable domain, with remaining parts taken from reference TRBV7-9 and TRBJ1-3, reads DTGVSQNPRHKITKRGQNVTFRCDPISEHNRLYWYRQTLGQGPEFLTYFQNEAQLEKSRLLSDRFSAERPKGSFSTLEIQRTEQGDSAMYLCASTPQGNSGNTIYFGEGSWLTVV.

The chain links TRBV7-3 to TRBJ2-1; 10 bases align to TRBD2. CDR1 and CDR2 from the germline V gene are SGHTA and FQGTGA. The V and J ends lost 1 base and 9 bases, in that order; junction bases with no gene match: 9. The CDR3 is 16 amino acids. In DNA, the CDR3 is TGTGCCAGCAGCTTAAGGGCTAGCGGGAGCGGGGGTGAGCAGTTCTTC. Its translation: CASSLRASGSGGEQFF.

This clone is a singleton in its sample. The CDR3 protein is CASNPGGSYNEQFF. The CDR3 DNA is TGTGCCAGCAACCCAGGGGGCTCCTACAATGAGCAGTTCTTC. The J gene is TRBJ2-1, the V gene TRBV27; 7 bases match TRBD1. V trimming: 7 bases; J trimming: 0 bases; junction bases outside the gene matches: 3. The CDR3 length is 14 residues. Germline CDR1 MNHEY, CDR2 SMNVEV (reference sequence).

In its sample, this clone was seen once. The chain carries TRBV19 and TRBJ2-1, with D possibly TRBD2 on 7 matching bases. Trimming left V 1 base short and J 3 bases short, with 19 bases between. Per germline, CDR1 LNHDA and CDR2 SQIVND (reference sequence). The CDR3 consists of 18 residues. CDR3 in DNA: TGTGCCAGTAGTATAGGTAAAAGGGGGAGGGTGGGCTACAATGAGCAGTTCTTC. It specifies CASSIGKRGRVGYNEQFF.

The rearrangement joins TRBV12-5 to TRBJ2-1; the D gene is possibly TRBD2 (6 bases). The CDR3 has 16 residues. V lost 0 bases, J lost 3 bases, and 12 bases lay in between. In germline, CDR1 is LGHNT, CDR2 FRNRAP. The chain's CDR3 is CASGLVQASDYNEQFF. CDR3 in DNA: TGTGCTAGTGGTTTGGTACAGGCTAGCGACTACAATGAGCAGTTCTTC.

This clone was found once. The chain employs TRBV19 and TRBJ1-5, with 10 bases fitting TRBD1. The CDR3 consists of 15 residues. V shed 8 bases, J shed 6 bases, and the junction held 10 bases outside the gene matches. Germline CDR1 reads LNHDA; CDR2 reads SQIVND (reference sequence). The DNA for the CDR3 is TGTGCCAGTTGGGACAGGGGATTTCCTACTCAGCCCCAGCATTTT. This sequence encodes CASWDRGFPTQPQHF.

This clone came up once. The chain uses TRBV28 and TRBJ2-1; the D is unclear. Germline V lookup: CDR1 MDHEN, CDR2 SYDVKM. This CDR3 has 14 residues. With 5 bases removed from V and 8 bases from J, the gap between germline ends came to 16 bases. For the CDR3, the DNA is TGTGCCAGCAGTCCCCGGACCTTAACGGATGAGCAGTTCTTC. Encoded protein: CASSPRTLTDEQFF.

The chain has TRBV10-3 and TRBJ2-5; D perhaps matches TRBD2 (6 bases). This CDR3 comprises 15 residues. Germline V gene lookup returns CDR1 ENHRY and CDR2 SYGVKD. V lost 6 bases to trimming and J lost 5 bases, with 19 bases between them. The CDR3 DNA is TGTGCCATCAGCCAGGAAGGGGCGGAGGGTGAGACCCAGTACTTC. This encodes CAISQEGAEGETQYF.

The chain couples TRBV19 to TRBJ1-1; TRBD1 matches at 8 bases. The V and J ends lost 8 bases and 5 bases, in that order; junction bases with no gene match: 7. Germline V CDR1 and CDR2: LNHDA, SQIVND (reference sequence). The CDR3 is made up of 13 amino acids. CDR3 amino acids: CASHTGGRTEAFF. In nucleotides, the CDR3 is TGTGCCAGTCATACAGGGGGAAGAACTGAAGCTTTCTTT.

This chain links TRBV28 with TRBJ1-5; D might be TRBD1 (5 bases). V was trimmed by 0 bases and J by 0 bases, leaving 6 bases between them. The CDR3 is 15 amino acids. Per the germline V gene, CDR1 is MDHEN and CDR2 is SYDVKM. The CDR3: CASSLWQGSNQPQHF. In DNA form, the CDR3 reads TGTGCCAGCAGTTTATGGCAGGGTAGCAATCAGCCCCAGCATTTT.

The V and J genes are TRBV7-3 and TRBJ2-7; 8 bases are shared with TRBD2. Trimming cost V 6 bases and J 6 bases; bases outside gene matches: 10. Germline lookup yields CDR1 SGHTA and CDR2 FQGTGA. This CDR3 is 14 amino acids long. This chain's CDR3 is CASRRAGELGEQYF. The DNA of the CDR3 is TGTGCCAGCAGACGAGCGGGAGAGCTTGGCGAGCAGTACTTC.

The V and J genes are TRBV9 and TRBJ2-5; D is undetermined. V lost 0 bases to trimming and J lost 5 bases, with 11 bases between them. Per the germline V gene, CDR1 is SGDLS and CDR2 is YYNGEE. The CDR3 runs to 14 residues. The CDR3 reads CASSVGISKETQYF. The CDR3 DNA sequence: TGTGCCAGCAGCGTAGGTATATCTAAGGAGACCCAGTACTTC.

In its sample, this clone was seen a few times. The chain employs TRBV6-6 and TRBJ1-1; TRBD1 agrees at 7 bases. V lost 2 bases and J lost 7; bases outside the gene matches: 4. This CDR3 has 13 residues. Germline CDR1 is MNHNY and CDR2 is SVGAGI (reference sequence). The CDR3: CASSYKGGGEAFF. The CDR3 DNA is TGTGCCAGCAGTTACAAAGGGGGCGGTGAAGCTTTCTTT.

The genes are TRBV2 and TRBJ1-1, with D tentatively TRBD1 (5 bases). Germline CDR1 and CDR2: SNHLY and FYNNEI. Trimming pared 5 bases from V and 5 bases from J, leaving 12 bases between. The CDR3 loop spans 13 amino acids. In DNA, the CDR3 is TGTGCCAGCAGTTCTGGGGGGGGGACTGAAGCTTTCTTT. Residues: CASSSGGGTEAFF.

The chain links TRBV29-1 to TRBJ2-7; 7 bases align to TRBD1. The CDR3 runs 14 residues. V trimming: 2 bases; J trimming: 2 bases; junction bases outside the gene matches: 6. Germline values: CDR1 SQVTM, CDR2 ANQGSEA. CDR3 coding DNA: TGCAGCGTTGAACAGGGGGTAGGCGCCTACGAGCAGTACTTC. Its translation is CSVEQGVGAYEQYF.

The J gene is TRBJ2-1, the V gene TRBV7-3; tentatively, D is TRBD2 (6 bases). The germline CDR1 and CDR2 sequences are SGHTA and FQGTGA. The CDR3 contains 14 residues. Between the trimmed V and J ends, which lost 5 bases and 9 bases, there was a span of 17 bases. The DNA of the CDR3 is TGTGCCAGCAGCCGTGGATGGGACTCGACTGAGCAGTTCTTC. Translating it yields CASSRGWDSTEQFF.

The chain combines TRBV7-3 with TRBJ2-6, with D unresolved. The CDR3 loop spans 13 amino acids. CDR1 and CDR2 from the germline V gene are SGHTA and FQGTGA. V lost 4 bases to trimming and J lost 3 bases, with 4 bases between them. The CDR3 DNA follows: TGTGCCAGCAGCTCTGGTGGGGCCAACGTCCTGACTTTC. Its protein product is CASSSGGANVLTF.

The chain employs TRBV7-8 and TRBJ2-1; 9 bases match TRBD2. CDR1 is SGHVS, CDR2 FQNEAQ, per germline. Trimming at V came to 0 bases and at J to 6 bases, leaving 6 bases not matched to a gene. CDR3 length equals 16 residues. The CDR3 reads CASSLAVGLASNEQFF. The CDR3 region has the DNA TGTGCCAGCAGCTTAGCCGTAGGACTAGCGTCCAATGAGCAGTTCTTC.

The chain uses TRBV4-1 and TRBJ2-7; D not resolved. The CDR3 has 13 residues. Germline values: CDR1 MGHRA, CDR2 YSYEKL. V was pared by 1 base and J by 0 bases, with 4 bases between. For the CDR3, the DNA is TGCGCCAGCAGCCAAGGGAGCTCCTACGAGCAGTACTTC. This codes for CASSQGSSYEQYF.

The rearrangement uses TRBV2 and TRBJ2-7; 7 bases are shared with TRBD1. From germline, CDR1 is SNHLY and CDR2 FYNNEI. V trimming: 5 bases; J trimming: 2 bases; junction bases outside the gene matches: 9. The CDR3 runs 15 residues. The CDR3 sequence is CASSPDDRAPYEQYF. As DNA, the CDR3 is TGTGCCAGCAGTCCCGACGACAGGGCTCCCTACGAGCAGTACTTC.

The J gene is TRBJ2-7, the V gene TRBV19, with 7 bases matching TRBD2. This CDR3 has 15 amino acids. Looked up from germline, CDR1 is LNHDA and CDR2 is SQIVND (reference sequence). J lost 3 bases, V lost 3 bases, and 8 bases had no gene match. This CDR3 reads CASSIVGEGNYEQYF. The DNA of the CDR3 is TGTGCCAGTAGTATCGTCGGGGAGGGAAACTACGAGCAGTACTTC.

The chain joins TRBV10-3 to TRBJ2-3, with 16 bases lining up with TRBD2. This CDR3 spans 15 amino acids. Germline CDR1 and CDR2: ENHRY and SYGVKD. V was clipped by 8 bases and J by 2 bases; unmatched bases: 1. The CDR3 DNA follows: TGTGCCATCGGGACTAGCGGGGGGGTCACAGATACGCAGTATTTT. It encodes CAIGTSGGVTDTQYF.